The 13 T cell receptor beta chains below come from one sample, sequenced in a study of T cell clonality in common variable immunodeficiency. This table comes from immunoSEQ multiplex PCR, and its TCRdb copy is limited to in-frame clones, with some not included. Captured here are fewer than 50,000 clones, none seen once; the top ten comprise about 0.7%. Sequencing input: peripheral blood mononuclear cells. The origin of the receptors is a person between 18 and 75 years old in good health.

At least ten counts were recorded for this clone. The CDR3 extends 3 residues past the end of the read, so its final part is completed from the germline J gene. The rearrangement links TRBV6-1 to TRBJ1-5; TRBD1 is a possible D gene (6 bases). Looked up from germline, CDR1 is MNHNS and CDR2 is SASEGT. The CDR3 extends over 16 amino acids. Trimming took 4 bases from V and 0 from J, leaving 13 bases between them. CDR3 sequence: CASSGTVESSNQPQHF. The sequenced part of the CDR3 DNA is TGTGCCAGCAGTGGGACAGTCGAGTCTAGCAATCAGCCC.

This clone occurred many times. The read halts 3 residues ahead of the CDR3 end, with the missing end drawn from the germline J gene. The chain carries TRBV11-3 and TRBJ2-7; 8 bases fit TRBD1. V shed 5 bases and J 4 bases; nucleotides not matched to a gene: 7. The CDR3 has 14 residues. CDR1 is SGHNT and CDR2 is YENEEA in the germline V gene. Partial CDR3 DNA: TGTGCCAGCAGCCCGGACAGGGAATGGTACGAG. Its translation is CASSPDREWYE. The full CDR3 is CASSPDREWYEQYF.

This clone occurred many times. The read terminates 3 residues ahead of where the CDR3 ends, so the germline J gene completes it. J is TRBJ1-5 and V is TRBV28, with TRBD1 matching over 10 bases. In germline, CDR1 is MDHEN, CDR2 SYDVKM. Unmatched junction bases numbered 6, after V lost 6 bases and J lost 4 bases. The CDR3 is 15 amino acids. Partial CDR3 DNA: TGTGCCAGCAGCATGGGGGACAGGGGAAATCAGCCC. It yields the protein CASSMGDRGNQP. The full CDR3 sequence reads CASSMGDRGNQPQHF. The complete variable domain, with remaining parts taken from reference TRBV28 and TRBJ1-5, reads DVKVTQSSRYLVKRTGEKVFLECVQDMDHENMFWYRQDPGLGLRLIYFSYDVKMKEKGDIPEGYSVSREKKERFSLILESASTNQTSMYLCASSMGDRGNQPQHFGDGTRLSIL.

There are many counts of this clone. CDR3 residues: CASSDRVRVGNTEAFF. Partial CDR3 DNA: TGTGCCAGCAGCGATCGGGTCAGGGTGGGGAACACTGAA. V usage is TRBV7-8 and J usage is TRBJ1-1; TRBD1 might be the D (5 bases). From the germline J gene comes the end of the CDR3, since the read stops 3 residues before it. Germline CDR1 reads SGHVS; CDR2 reads FQNEAQ. The CDR3 runs to 16 residues. V lost 5 bases to trimming and J lost 1 base, with 17 bases between them.

This clone was counted at least ten times. The read stops 3 residues short of the end of the CDR3; the missing end is completed from the germline J gene. The chain has TRBV5-1 and TRBJ1-4; no firm D call. The V and J ends lost 0 bases and 7 bases respectively, with 7 bases between them. The CDR3 covers 13 residues. Per the germline V gene, CDR1 is SGHRS and CDR2 is YFSETQ. The CDR3 here is CASSLGYGEKLFF. CDR3 bases read: TGCGCCAGCAGCTTGGGTTACGGTGAAAAA.

In its sample, this clone was seen many times. Sequencing ends 3 residues short of the CDR3 end; the germline J gene provides the rest. The rearrangement links TRBV19 to TRBJ2-1, with TRBD1 as a possible D gene (5 bases). Germline loops: CDR1 LNHDA, CDR2 SQIVND (reference sequence). This CDR3 region has 20 residues. Trimming stripped 4 bases from V and 0 bases from J, with 25 bases between. The CDR3 DNA, read in part, is TGTGCCAGTAGTAGAAAGACAGAATTCGATGTAAAATACTCCTACAATGAG. Amino acids: CASSRKTEFDVKYSYNE. The whole CDR3 reads CASSRKTEFDVKYSYNEQFF.

This clone appeared many times. The observed sequence ends 3 residues before the CDR3 terminus, with the missing tail filled in from the germline J gene. The chain recombines TRBV11-2 with TRBJ2-7, with TRBD2 matching 8 bases. The V gene end was trimmed by 1 base and the J gene end by 2 bases; junction bases not matched to a gene: 4. Germline CDR1 is SGHAT and CDR2 is FQNNGV. The CDR3 runs to 15 residues. The chain's CDR3 is CASSLGLAFTYEQYF. CDR3 bases read: TGTGCCAGCAGCTTAGGACTAGCGTTTACCTACGAG.

This clone was observed at least ten times. The CDR3 end lies 3 residues beyond the end of the read and is filled in from the germline J gene. This chain links TRBV5-1 with TRBJ2-7; weak D call: TRBD1 (6 bases). V was shortened by 0 bases and J by 6 bases, with 16 bases between the two germline ends. Germline lookup yields CDR1 SGHRS and CDR2 YFSETQ. CDR3 length: 15 amino acids. The CDR3 sequence: CASSLERQGTREQYF. The part of the CDR3 DNA that was read is TGCGCCAGCAGCTTGGAGCGCCAGGGGACGCGCGAG.

This clone was observed at least ten times. The read terminates 3 residues before the CDR3 end, so the remaining end is supplied by the germline J gene. The chain combines TRBV28 with TRBJ2-2; 7 nucleotides align to TRBD1. With 3 bases clipped from V and 4 bases from J, the junction kept 5 bases outside the gene matches. CDR3 length: 15 residues. The germline CDR1 and CDR2 sequences are MDHEN and SYDVKM. The CDR3 spells CASSLVGGVTGELFF. The CDR3 DNA, read in part, is TGTGCCAGCAGTTTGGTAGGGGGCGTCACCGGGGAG.

This clone has ten or more counts. The CDR3 end lies 3 residues beyond the end of the read and is filled in from the germline J gene. This sequence joins TRBV30 and TRBJ1-6; 9 bases match TRBD1. CDR3 size: 14 residues. V dropped 6 bases and J dropped 9; count of bases not matched to a gene: 9. CDR1 GTSNPN and CDR2 SVGIG come from the germline V gene (reference sequence). The CDR3 spells CACLTGGPSSPLHF. Partial CDR3 DNA: TGTGCCTGTTTAACAGGGGGCCCTAGTTCACCC. The full variable domain, its missing parts supplied by reference TRBV30 and TRBJ1-6, is SQTIHQWPATLVQPVGSPLSLECTVEGTSNPNLYWYRQAAGRGLQLLFYSVGIGQISSEVPQNLSASRPQDRQFILSSKKLLLSDSGFYLCACLTGGPSSPLHFGNGTRLTVT.

There are many counts of this clone. Read sequence stops 3 residues before the CDR3 end, and the germline J gene provides the missing end. The chain joins TRBV5-6 to TRBJ2-7, with TRBD1 identical over 7 bases. CDR3 length equals 15 residues. The germline gives CDR1 SGHDT, CDR2 YYEEEE. The J segment lost 2 bases and the V segment lost 5 bases, leaving 10 bases of the junction unmatched. CDR3 DNA, as far as it was read: TGTGCCAGCAGACTACAGGGGATTGGTGCCTACGAG. It translates to CASRLQGIGAYE. The full CDR3 is CASRLQGIGAYEQYF.

The table lists this clone with many counts. The read terminates 3 residues ahead of where the CDR3 ends, so the germline J gene completes it. V and J are TRBV2 and TRBJ1-5; 8 bases fit TRBD1. Looked up from germline, CDR1 is SNHLY and CDR2 is FYNNEI. The CDR3 has 14 amino acids. V lost 7 bases, J lost 1 base, and 3 bases stayed unmatched. The chain's CDR3 is CASTDRGSNQPQHF. The sequenced part of the CDR3 DNA is TGTGCCAGCACAGACAGGGGAAGCAATCAGCCC.

This clone was recorded at least ten times. The read halts 3 residues ahead of the CDR3 end, with the missing end drawn from the germline J gene. V gene TRBV30 combines with J gene TRBJ1-1; TRBD1 aligns across 8 bases. Germline CDR1 is GTSNPN and CDR2 is SVGIG (reference sequence). The CDR3 sequence is 14 residues long. V trimming: 3 bases; J trimming: 5 bases; junction bases outside the gene matches: 8. The CDR3 bases that were read are TGTGCCTGGAGGAGGACAGGGCGTCGGACTGAA. It is translated as CAWRRTGRRTE. From start to end, the CDR3 is CAWRRTGRRTEAFF.